This T cell receptor beta chain comes out of a study of tumor-infiltrating lymphocytes in primary liver carcinoma. Constant-region priming of about 520 ng total RNA yielded TCR beta cDNA. Modified slightly, ARM-PCR produced TCR beta libraries over three nested multiplex PCR rounds. Each of the first two PCR rounds ran roughly 10 cycles with TRBV1-TRBV30 forward and C-beta reverse primers. TCRdb used MiXCR to reprocess the multiplex PCR reads, holding one entry per CDR3 protein. The sample records fewer than 250,000 distinct CDR3 sequences, just under 85% being singletons. Per germline, CDR1 SQVTM and CDR2 ANQGSEA. The CDR3 spans 14 residues. From 20-30 mg of unsorted bulk tissue, DNA and RNA were co-extracted together. Remarks on this clonotype: At one boundary the junction diverges from the germline segment, which might be a read error.

This TCR derives from a man aged 35 to 55 with primary liver carcinoma and hepatitis B virus infection. This chain links TRBV29-1 with TRBJ1-1, with 8 bases matching TRBD1. The sequencing input was tumor tissue from primary liver carcinoma. The chain's CDR3 is CSVTGDAMNTEAVF. CDR3 bases: TGCAGCGTGACAGGGGATGCGATGAACACTGAAGCTGTCTTT.